This T cell receptor (beta chain) was captured in a study of cytomegalovirus exposure and HLA in healthy donors. From germline, CDR1 is KGHSH and CDR2 LQKENI. V lost 2 bases and J lost 3; bases outside the gene matches: 6. CDR3 size: 15 residues. It was with 60 Vbeta and 13 Jbeta primers that the PCR ran. The protocol was immunoSEQ multiplex PCR, while the TCRdb copy is restricted to in-frame clones and leaves out a portion. This sample's table has tens of thousands of clones. Comment on this clone: What it binds is unknown.

Study-level results: According to the study, roughly 180 TCR beta chains were cytomegalovirus-associated.

This clonotype originated in a woman aged 40 to 49 in good health and CMV-seronegative. This chain uses TRBV18 with TRBJ2-7, with 8 positions matching TRBD2. The sample was PBMCs. The CDR3 sequence is CASSPELAEIYEQYF. The CDR3 nucleotides read TGTGCCAGCTCACCAGAACTAGCGGAGATCTACGAGCAGTACTTC.